The 16 T cell receptor beta chains listed next were all sequenced from one sample in a study of blood T cell repertoires in COVID-19. The assay was immunoSEQ multiplex PCR, and TCRdb's table has in-frame clones only and misses some. Altogether under 45,000 clones are present, approximately 88% being singletons, with the ten largest covering roughly a tenth. The sample comprised peripheral blood. The origin of the receptors is a human donor in a cohort sampled during active COVID-19.

About this clone itself: Germline and junction disagree at one end, which may indicate a read error. The rearrangement links TRBV6-5 to TRBJ1-1; D perhaps matches TRBD1 (6 bases). The CDR3 sequence is 12 residues long. Germline CDR1 MNHEY, CDR2 SVGAGI. The DNA for the CDR3 is TGTGCCAGCAGCAACTTCCGGGACAACCTTCTTTTT. Translated: CASSNFRDNLLF.

The table lists this clone with a few counts. The V and J genes are TRBV19 and TRBJ1-5, with TRBD1 matching over 8 bases. J gave up 3 bases and V 7 bases, and 8 bases lay outside the gene matches. The germline gives CDR1 LNHDA, CDR2 SQIVND (reference sequence). The CDR3 has 15 residues. The CDR3 DNA is TGTGCCAGTATCCCCGGACAGGGATTCAATCAGCCCCAGCATTTT. This encodes CASIPGQGFNQPQHF.

The chain recombines TRBV2 with TRBJ1-3; D possibly corresponds to TRBD1 (6 bases). The germline gives CDR1 SNHLY, CDR2 FYNNEI. Trimming shortened V by 7 bases and J by 4 bases, and 17 bases separated the two germline ends. The CDR3 is made up of 15 amino acids. CDR3 DNA: TGTGCCAGCACCCCCGGGGGGGCGCAGGGAAACACCATATATTTT. Its protein is CASTPGGAQGNTIYF.

V gene TRBV7-6 combines with J gene TRBJ2-5; 8 bases fit TRBD2. This CDR3 region has 16 residues. CDR1 is SGHVS, CDR2 FNYEAQ, per germline. The V segment lost 5 bases and the J segment 1 base; nucleotides outside the gene matches: 9. The CDR3 reads CASSRSQAGAQETQYF. The CDR3 DNA follows: TGTGCCAGCAGCCGTTCACAAGCGGGGGCCCAAGAGACCCAGTACTTC.

Here the CDR3 DNA reads TGCGCCAGCAGCTTGGGGACAGGATTCAGATCCGGGGAGCTGTTTTTT. This gives the protein CASSLGTGFRSGELFF. The chain combines TRBV5-1 with TRBJ2-2; 7 nucleotides align to TRBD1. V shed 0 bases and J 6 bases; nucleotides not matched to a gene: 8. The CDR3 runs 16 residues. CDR1 and CDR2 (germline): SGHRS, YFSETQ.

The V and J genes are TRBV7-2 and TRBJ2-5, with 8 positions matching TRBD1. Trimming cost V 2 bases and J 5 bases; bases outside gene matches: 7. The CDR3 is 15 amino acids. Germline V gene lookup returns CDR1 SGHTA and CDR2 FQGNSA. DNA of the CDR3: TGTGCCAGCAGCTTAATGGGACAGGTGCTCGAGACCCAGTACTTC. Its translation: CASSLMGQVLETQYF.

The chain combines TRBV7-6 with TRBJ2-5; 7 positions agree with TRBD1. The trim removed 0 bases at V and 4 bases at J, leaving 2 bases unmatched. Looked up from germline, CDR1 is SGHVS and CDR2 is FNYEAQ. This CDR3 contains 14 residues. This CDR3 reads CASSLAAGGETQYF. In nucleotides, the CDR3 is TGTGCCAGCAGCTTAGCGGCAGGGGGAGAGACCCAGTACTTC.

This clone came up a few times. The chain links TRBV7-9 to TRBJ2-5; D is perhaps TRBD1 (6 bases). Germline CDR1 and CDR2: SEHNR and FQNEAQ (reference sequence). Trimming took 7 bases from V and 4 from J, leaving 16 bases between them. CDR3 length equals 14 residues. Here the CDR3 DNA reads TGTGCCAGCACCGAAACAGGGTTAGGAGAGACCCAGTACTTC. Protein sequence: CASTETGLGETQYF.

The chain carries TRBV2 and TRBJ2-7; possibly TRBD1 for D (6 bases). The CDR3 loop spans 15 amino acids. Germline CDR1 reads SNHLY; CDR2 reads FYNNEI. V shed 3 bases and J shed 5 bases, with 17 bases lying between them. The CDR3 protein is CASSDWGQGTHEQYF. CDR3 nucleotides: TGTGCCAGCAGTGATTGGGGGCAGGGGACACACGAGCAGTACTTC.

J is TRBJ2-3 and V is TRBV28, with TRBD2 as a possible D gene (7 bases). Germline CDR1 MDHEN, CDR2 SYDVKM. The CDR3 is 15 amino acids. The germline V and J ends were trimmed by 4 bases and 3 bases, with 14 bases remaining between them. As DNA, the CDR3 is TGTGCCAGCAGTTCTCCGGGGGGCGGGACAGATACGCAGTATTTT. Protein: CASSSPGGGTDTQYF.

The chain carries TRBV27 and TRBJ2-7, with 10 bases lining up with TRBD2. Germline lookup yields CDR1 MNHEY and CDR2 SMNVEV (reference sequence). The CDR3 extends over 16 amino acids. V gave up 6 bases and J gave up 9 bases; unmatched junction bases: 17. The CDR3 coding sequence is TGTGCCAGCAGACCCTGGCATCTAGCGGGAGAAAGTAGGCAGTACTTC. Translating it yields CASRPWHLAGESRQYF.

The CDR3 DNA sequence: TGTGCCACCGAATCGGCGGGGGCGGGCAATGAGCAGTTCTTC. Amino acid sequence: CATESAGAGNEQFF. The rearrangement uses TRBV15 and TRBJ2-1; D possibly corresponds to TRBD2 (7 bases). V was pared by 8 bases and J by 6 bases, with 17 bases between. Germline-derived CDR1 and CDR2 are LNHNV and YYDKDF (reference sequence). There are 14 residues in the CDR3.

The chain has TRBV4-2 and TRBJ2-1; TRBD2 is a possible D gene (7 bases). CDR1 is LGHNA, CDR2 YNFKEQ, per germline. V lost 4 bases to trimming and J lost 10 bases, with 17 bases between them. CDR3 length equals 14 residues. CDR3 loop: CASSPQWGGGEQFF. The CDR3 DNA reads TGTGCCAGCAGCCCCCAATGGGGGGGCGGCGAGCAGTTCTTC.

The rearrangement links TRBV10-2 to TRBJ2-1; TRBD2 is a possible D gene (7 bases). Per the germline V gene, CDR1 is WSHSY and CDR2 is SAAADI. Trimming left V 6 bases short and J 7 bases short, with 13 bases between. This CDR3 contains 13 residues. The CDR3 DNA reads TGCGCCAGCAGCCTAGGGGGGGGTAATGAGCAGTTCTTC. Translation gives CASSLGGGNEQFF.

The rearrangement joins TRBV19 to TRBJ1-5; the D is unclear. Deletions cut 5 bases from V and 2 bases from J, with 22 bases between. Germline CDR1 reads LNHDA; CDR2 reads SQIVND (reference sequence). The CDR3 is 18 amino acids. The CDR3 protein is CASSSLRAATPGNQPQHF. In DNA form, the CDR3 reads TGTGCCAGTAGTTCTCTGCGGGCAGCTACGCCGGGCAATCAGCCCCAGCATTTT.

The chain carries TRBV6-5 and TRBJ1-1; D call uncertain. Germline CDR1 is MNHEY and CDR2 is SVGAGI. This CDR3 has 14 amino acids. Trimming shortened V by 7 bases and J by 1 base, and 13 bases separated the two germline ends. This chain's CDR3 is CASIHRQTNTEAFF. CDR3 DNA: TGTGCCAGCATCCACAGACAAACGAACACTGAAGCTTTCTTT.